This section outlines one T cell receptor beta chain sequence together with its context. This clone was observed once. Its target antigen remains unknown. No much larger clonotype is one base removed from it; base qualities were not supplied. These data belong to a study of T cell responses to AZD1222 COVID-19 vaccine (TCRdb year 2021). About the investigation overall: AZD1222 recipients whose second dose came at about 4 weeks and those whose second dose came at about 12 weeks were combined into one group, since spike-specific TCR depth and breadth did not differ between the two schedules. Trial participants were enrolled by age into 18-55, 56-69 and 70-plus year subgroups, with roughly 160, 29 and 62 TCR-sequenced participants respectively. A total of around 240 trial participants underwent TCR sequencing, of whom nearly 210 received two doses of AZD1222 and around 26 received two doses of the MenACWY control vaccine. Summary of the overall study and its limitations: Only a handful of AZD1222 recipients were SARS-CoV-2 seropositive at baseline, limiting conclusions about previously exposed vaccinees. Spike-specific TCR breadth and depth rose significantly after two AZD1222 doses compared with day 0 and with MenACWY recipients. Reportedly, almost half of the unique spike-specific TCRs recognized epitopes lying outside the regions that are mutated in the B.1.351 and B.1.1.7 variants. In the small 56-69-year group, the increase in depth fell short of significance, most likely because of low power. Because no samples from the day 14 peak response were available, repertoires could be characterized only after the peak T cell response. The vaccine-associated CD4 TCRs covered the entire spike protein, and the dominant responses fell in regions 160-218 and 743-854. Participants were mostly white British, with more females than males. The authors suggested clonal diversity may have been underestimated.

V is cut back by 5 bases and J by 0 bases, with 6 bases in the junction unmatched. CDR1 MNHEY and CDR2 SMNVEV are derived from the germline V gene (reference sequence). Including cysteine and phenylalanine, the CDR3 has 15 amino acids. Just CDR3 DNA is preserved here, 45 bases in frame from base 1. Reading the label with the study, this specimen's time point is: baseline before first vaccination. Vaccinee samples were obtained from the UK trials COV001 and COV002, which included a single-blind randomized controlled phase 2/3 trial of AZD1222 (ChAdOx1 nCoV-19) in healthy adults. For TCRbeta chain sequencing, PBMC samples from trial participants were taken at day 0 and at day 28 after the second dose. The CDR3 regions of human TCRbeta chains were subjected to immunosequencing. The original methods were these. Repertoire TCRs were checked for matches against a reference library of SARS-CoV-2-specific TCRs that had been generated using the MIRA antigen-specificity platform. Breadth was defined as the fraction of unique TCRs that were SARS-CoV-2-associated, and depth was defined as the fraction of total T cells that were SARS-CoV-2-associated. Using the MIRA data, every spike-specific TCR was mapped to the spike region that the TCR reacted to and assigned to either a CD4 or a CD8 class. Log10-transformed breadth and depth values were compared by one-way ANOVA with Sidak's multiple comparisons tests. TCRdb stores this immuneACCESS table with in-frame sequences only. Part of the clones is absent; in the studies checked, under half of the shortfall reflects unresolved V genes, and no reason is known for the rest. The V and J calls and clone size were taken over from that table, and D and trimming were inferred from the DNA. Here the sample has approximately 80,000 clones; 85% to 90% occur a single time. The ten largest clonotypes hold around 6% of the sample.

The rearrangement combines TRBV27 with TRBJ1-2; a stretch of 7 junction bases matches TRBD1. The TCR originated in an adult in good health. Sample: peripheral blood, taken on day 0 of AZD1222 vaccination. The DNA reads as follows: TGTGCCAGCAGTGATAATACAGGGGCTAACTATGGCTACACCTTC. The resulting protein is CASSDNTGANYGYTF.